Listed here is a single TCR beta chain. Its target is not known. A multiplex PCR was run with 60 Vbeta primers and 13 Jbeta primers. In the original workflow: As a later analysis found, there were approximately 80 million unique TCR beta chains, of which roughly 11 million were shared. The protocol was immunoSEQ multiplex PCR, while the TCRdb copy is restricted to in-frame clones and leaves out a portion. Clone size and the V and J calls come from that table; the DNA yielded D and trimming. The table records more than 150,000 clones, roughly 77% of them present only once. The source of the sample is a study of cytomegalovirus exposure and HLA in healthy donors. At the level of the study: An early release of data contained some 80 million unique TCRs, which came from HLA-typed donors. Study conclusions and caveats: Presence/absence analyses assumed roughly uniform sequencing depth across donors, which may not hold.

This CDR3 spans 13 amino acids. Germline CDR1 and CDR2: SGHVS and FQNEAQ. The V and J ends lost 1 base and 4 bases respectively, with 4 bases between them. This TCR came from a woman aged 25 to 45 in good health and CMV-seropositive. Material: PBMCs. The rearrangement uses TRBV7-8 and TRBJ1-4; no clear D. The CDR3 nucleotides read TGTGCCAGCAGCTTAGTTCATAATGAAAAACTGTTTTTT. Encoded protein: CASSLVHNEKLFF.